Each of the 16 T cell receptor beta chains below was sequenced from the same sample in a study of breast tumors, draining lymph nodes, adjacent tissues. TCRdb ran MiXCR on the multiplex PCR reads and lists one entry per CDR3 protein. Among under 150,000 distinct CDR3 sequences listed, 21% were seen once. Samples came from axillary lymph nodes draining the breast cancer. The sample consisted of axillary lymph node tissue. These receptors were taken from a female donor with breast cancer. Some clones in this sample may be carry-over from other donors' samples.

Worth noting for this clonotype: A much bigger clone sits one base away, suggesting this may be a read error. The chain carries TRBV19 and TRBJ2-2, with TRBD1 identical over 11 bases. CDR3 length equals 18 residues. The germline gives CDR1 LNHDA, CDR2 SQIVND (reference sequence). The CDR3 region has the DNA TGTGCCAGTAGTATAGATCGGGACAGGGGGTTAAACACCGGGGAGCCGTTTTTT. Its protein is CASSIDRDRGLNTGEPFF.

This clonotype was observed many times. The chain uses TRBV18 and TRBJ2-5; D is perhaps TRBD1 (6 bases). The CDR3 length is 12 residues. The germline V gene has CDR1 KGHSH and CDR2 LQKENI. Trimming left V 7 bases short and J 2 bases short, with 8 bases between. CDR3 region: CASLGAQETQYF. CDR3 DNA sequence: TGTGCCAGCTTGGGGGCGCAAGAGACCCAGTACTTC.

About this clonotype: This may stem from a read error, because a much larger clone lies one nucleotide away. V gene TRBV4-2 combines with J gene TRBJ1-4, with D unresolved. The CDR3 totals 13 residues. CDR1 and CDR2 (germline): LGHNA, YNFKEQ. V shed 5 bases and J shed 8 bases, with 12 bases lying between them. CDR3 loop: CASSLGLGEKLFF. DNA of the CDR3: TGTGCCAGCAGCTTAGGTCTAGGGGAAAAACTGTTTTTT.

The J gene is TRBJ2-5, the V gene TRBV14, with TRBD1 matching 9 bases. Germline-derived CDR1 and CDR2 are SGHDN and FVKESK. This CDR3 comprises 14 residues. V gave up 8 bases and J gave up 7 bases; unmatched junction bases: 11. CDR3 region: CASATGGGARTQYF. For the CDR3, the DNA is TGTGCCAGCGCAACAGGGGGCGGAGCACGGACCCAGTACTTC.

The rearrangement uses TRBV20-1 and TRBJ2-7; 7 nucleotides align to TRBD2. The CDR3 loop spans 14 amino acids. The junction had 12 bases not matched to a gene; V was cut back by 6 bases and J by 4 bases. The V gene's germline CDR1 is DFQATT and CDR2 SNEGSKA (reference sequence). The CDR3 is CSALRVSGYYEQYF. The CDR3 DNA reads TGCAGTGCGCTCCGGGTTAGCGGGTATTACGAGCAGTACTTC.

This clonotype was counted a single time. At one end, the junction sequence differs from germline, possibly due to a read error. This chain links TRBV6-5 with TRBJ2-4; 8 bases are shared with TRBD2. The germline V gene encodes CDR1 MNHEY and CDR2 SVGAGI. The CDR3 extends over 14 amino acids. The CDR3 protein is CTSTRAGAGNIQYF. The CDR3 bases are TGTACCAGCACCAGAGCGGGAGCGGGTAACATTCAGTACTTC.

This clonotype showed up many times. J is TRBJ2-7 and V is TRBV4-1; 7 positions match TRBD1. Trimming cost V 8 bases and J 1 base; bases outside gene matches: 11. Germline CDR1 MGHRA, CDR2 YSYEKL. The CDR3 sequence is 15 residues long. Here the CDR3 reads CASSLGTVLSYEQYF. The CDR3 DNA reads TGCGCCAGCTCACTTGGGACAGTTTTGTCCTACGAGCAGTACTTC.

This clonotype appeared many times. This chain joins TRBV6-6 and TRBJ2-7; D perhaps matches TRBD2 (6 bases). The CDR3 consists of 19 residues. V was shortened by 4 bases and J by 2 bases, with 27 bases between the two germline ends. Germline CDR1 reads MNHNY; CDR2 reads SVGAGI (reference sequence). The CDR3 region has the DNA TGTGCCAGCAGTTCCACTCGGGGACCAGGAGGGGATCGTCCCTACGAGCAGTACTTC. Translating it yields CASSSTRGPGGDRPYEQYF.

Details on this clonotype: This clone may be a read error of a much larger clone one base away. J is TRBJ2-1 and V is TRBV14, with 7 positions matching TRBD1. This CDR3 comprises 15 residues. Per germline, CDR1 SGHDN and CDR2 FVKESK. The CDR3 DNA reads TGTGCCAGCAGCCGGGGACAGATATACTACAATGGGCAGTTCTTC. Residues: CASSRGQIYYNGQFF.

Concerning this clonotype itself: With a much larger clone just one base away, this may be a read error. This sequence joins TRBV5-1 and TRBJ2-6; TRBD1 matches 7 bases. The V and J ends lost 6 bases and 0 bases, in that order; junction bases with no gene match: 6. CDR1 and CDR2 (germline): SGHRS, YFSETQ. The CDR3 covers 16 residues. DNA of the CDR3: TGCGCCAGCACCCTGACAGGGACCTCTGGGGCCAACGTCCTGACTTTC. Translating it yields CASTLTGTSGANVLTF.

This clonotype was seen at least ten times. V usage is TRBV19 and J usage is TRBJ1-2; D may be TRBD1 (5 bases). Trimming removed 3 bases at V and 6 bases at J, with 20 bases between. Germline CDR1 and CDR2: LNHDA and SQIVND (reference sequence). The CDR3 has 16 amino acids. The CDR3 loop reads CASSIRGSASVDGYTF. In nucleotides, the CDR3 is TGTGCCAGTAGTATCCGGGGCAGCGCCTCGGTGGATGGCTACACCTTC.

This clonotype was detected many times. The chain recombines TRBV5-4 with TRBJ2-7, with 8 nucleotides matching TRBD1. Trimming at V came to 3 bases and at J to 3 bases, leaving 5 bases not matched to a gene. CDR1 and CDR2 from the germline V gene are SGHNT and YYREEE (reference sequence). CDR3 size: 14 residues. The CDR3 loop reads CASSSPGQDYEQYF. The DNA for the CDR3 is TGTGCCAGCAGCTCACCGGGACAGGACTACGAGCAGTACTTC.

This chain links TRBV19 with TRBJ1-1; TRBD1 agrees at 8 bases. V was pared by 5 bases and J by 4 bases, with 6 bases of the junction left unmatched. CDR3 length: 14 residues. Germline values: CDR1 LNHDA, CDR2 SQIVND (reference sequence). The CDR3 nucleotides read TGTGCCAGTAGTCAGGACAGGGATCCCACTGAAGCTTTCTTT. It yields the protein CASSQDRDPTEAFF. The whole variable domain, remainder taken from reference TRBV19 and TRBJ1-1, is DGGITQSPKYLFRKEGQNVTLSCEQNLNHDAMYWYRQDPGQGLRLIYYSQIVNDFQKGDIAEGYSVSREKKESFPLTVTSAQKNPTAFYLCASSQDRDPTEAFFGQGTRLTVV.

In its sample, this clonotype was seen many times. This chain connects TRBV10-1 to TRBJ2-5; D perhaps matches TRBD2 (6 bases). Germline V gene sequence: CDR1 WNHNN, CDR2 SYGVQD (reference sequence). The V and J ends lost 3 bases and 2 bases respectively, with 10 bases between them. The CDR3 runs to 14 residues. The CDR3 region is CASSDYREQETQYF. The CDR3 DNA sequence: TGCGCCAGCAGTGACTACCGGGAGCAAGAGACCCAGTACTTC.

This clonotype was detected many times. The chain employs TRBV18 and TRBJ2-7, with a tentative D call TRBD1 (5 bases). Trimming removed 0 bases from V and 7 bases from J, with 13 bases in between. Per germline, CDR1 KGHSH and CDR2 LQKENI. The CDR3 runs 14 residues. In nucleotides, the CDR3 is TGTGCCAGCTCACCACCCTCTCGACAGAGGGAGCAGTACTTC. Translation gives CASSPPSRQREQYF.

The gene calls are TRBV5-1 and TRBJ1-2, with D uncertain. Germline CDR1 and CDR2: SGHRS and YFSETQ. This CDR3 contains 13 residues. V was trimmed by 4 bases and J by 4 bases, leaving 11 bases between them. CDR3 sequence reads: CASSPGPSYGYTF. The CDR3 DNA reads as TGCGCCAGCAGCCCCGGGCCGAGCTATGGCTACACCTTC.